This entry describes one TCR beta chain. The clone's antigen remains unknown. At one of its ends the junction is not consistent with the germline gene, which may arise from a read error. The data are from a study of tumor-infiltrating lymphocytes in primary liver carcinoma (dated by TCRdb to the late 2010s). In terms of the full investigation: Of the five patients, three men and two women aged 30 to 69 years, four had hepatocellular carcinoma and one had combined HCC and intrahepatic cholangiocarcinoma. Samples yielded roughly 3.65 to 7.13 million productive TCRbeta reads; read depth did not differ significantly between tissue types. The five patients had tumors of stage T1-T3 N0M0, with maximum diameters ranging from roughly 4 to 11 cm. To link TCRbeta repertoire diversity to the local molecular phenotype, the roughly 23 tumor region samples were profiled with Agilent mRNA microarrays. TCRbeta repertoire sequencing, expression microarrays and whole-exome sequencing were combined in the study across five regions of each liver tumor, with adjacent normal tissue and blood also included. TCRbeta repertoire sequencing covered 35 specimens from 5 patients: around 25 tumor regions, 5 adjacent noncancerous liver tissues and 5 peripheral blood samples. Technical replicate repertoires showed high reproducibility, with mean shared-clone rates about 0.88 and correlation coefficients above 0.95. What the study reported, not specific to this receptor: Since the samples were bulk and unsorted, there was no way to compare CD4+ and CD8+ T cell repertoires. Only about 7.5-25% of top clones were found in all five regions of a tumor, suggesting spatial heterogeneity of tumor-infiltrating T cells. The top 250 clones made up a significantly larger repertoire fraction in tumors than in blood (p = 0.039). Consistent with antigen-driven expansion, pairs of tumor regions showed higher repertoire overlap (mean about 36%) than either tumor-adjacent pairs (approximately 17%) or tumor-blood pairs (roughly 15%). Because only the TCR beta chain was sequenced and unpaired alpha chains were not captured, true repertoire diversity is likely underestimated. Only a few patients were included in the study, and the authors note that the findings should be validated in a larger study.

Its CDR3 holds 16 amino acids, cysteine through phenylalanine. Just CDR3 DNA is preserved here, 48 bases in frame from base 1. Looking up the germline V gene (reference sequence) yields CDR1 SGHNT and CDR2 YYREEE. TCRbeta-specific cDNA was reverse-transcribed from roughly 500 ng total RNA using a constant-region primer and ProtoScript II reverse transcriptase. Three nested multiplex PCR rounds, following a slightly modified ARM-PCR procedure, were used to build the TCRbeta libraries. The first two PCR rounds used multiplex TRBV1-TRBV30 forward primers with a Cbeta reverse primer, each for 10 cycles. Sample barcodes and Illumina adapters were attached in a final 25-cycle PCR using Deep VentR polymerase. Before sequencing, amplicons between 200 and 500 bp were purified from gel using a QIAquick gel extraction kit. The TCRbeta amplicons were sequenced with 250-bp paired-end reads on an Illumina HiSeq 2500. The source study handled its data this way. To recover full CDR3 sequences, reads were quality-trimmed using Trimmomatic v0.33 and paired reads were then merged using FLASH v1.2.11. V, D and J germline segments were assigned to the rearranged TCRbeta sequences using MiGEC v1.2.1b. Clonotype statistics and Shannon-Wiener diversity indices were calculated with VDJtools v1.0.0. Except for diversity analysis, only the 250 most abundant clonotypes of each sample were used in subsequent analyses to reduce sampling bias. The public reads were quality trimmed at Q25 with fastp and then assembled into clones with MiXCR by TCRdb, keeping productive beta chains. Rows with one shared CDR3 protein collapse into an entry with the most common genes and DNA. TCRdb's processing, not the authors', yielded these V and J calls. This sample has approximately 190,000 distinct CDR3 sequences in its table, and around 81% of those were observed once. 15% to 20% of the sample comes from the top ten.

Total RNA and DNA were co-extracted without cell sorting from 20-30 mg of bulk tissue using the AllPrep DNA/RNA mini kit. Five patients with histopathologically diagnosed primary liver carcinoma underwent surgical resection in China between November 2015 and March 2016. At the time of sampling, the patients were treatment-naive and had chronic HBV infection. Each tumor was sampled at five spatially separated regions: the superior, inferior, left-lateral and right-lateral poles and the tumor centre. According to histology, viable tumor cells made up more than 85% of every tumor sample. Fresh tumor and adjacent tissue pieces were bisected, with one half stored in RNAlater at -80 degrees C and the other half sent for histology.

This TCR derives from a man aged 40-49 years with primary liver carcinoma and hepatitis B virus infection. The sample consisted of tumor tissue from primary liver carcinoma. The chain links TRBV5-4 with TRBJ2-5; the central 7 bases match TRBD1. The sequenced DNA: TGCGCCAGCAGCCCGGCTGACAGGGTGTTAGGAGAGACCCAGTACTTC. This encodes CASSPADRVLGETQYF. The full variable domain, with segments outside the CDR3 supplied by the reference TRBV5-4 and TRBJ2-5 proteins, appears as ETGVTQSPTHLIKTRGQQVTLRCSSQSGHNTVSWYQQALGQGPQFIFQYYREEENGRGNFPPRFSGLQFPNYSSELNVNALELDDSALYLCASSPADRVLGETQYFGPGTRLLVL.